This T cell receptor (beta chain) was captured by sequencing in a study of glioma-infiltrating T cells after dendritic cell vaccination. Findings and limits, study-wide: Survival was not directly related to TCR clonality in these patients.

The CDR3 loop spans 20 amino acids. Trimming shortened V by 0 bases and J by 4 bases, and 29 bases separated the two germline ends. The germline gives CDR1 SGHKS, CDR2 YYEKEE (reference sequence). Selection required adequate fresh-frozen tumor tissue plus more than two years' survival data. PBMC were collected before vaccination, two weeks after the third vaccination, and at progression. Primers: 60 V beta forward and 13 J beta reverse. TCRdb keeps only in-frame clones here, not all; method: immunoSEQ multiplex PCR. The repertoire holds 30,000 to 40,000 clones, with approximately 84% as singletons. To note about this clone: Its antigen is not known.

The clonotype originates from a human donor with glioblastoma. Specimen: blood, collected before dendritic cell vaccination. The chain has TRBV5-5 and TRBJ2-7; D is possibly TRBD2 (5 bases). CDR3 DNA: TGTGCCAGCAGCTTGGCGCGGGTAGGACGAAAGCCCGTGAACCTATACGAGCAGTACTTC. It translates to CASSLARVGRKPVNLYEQYF.